Sequencing of this T cell receptor (beta chain) was carried out in a study of shared clonotypes between healthy human individuals. V lost 6 bases and J lost 5; bases outside the gene matches: 9. Per the germline V gene, CDR1 is MNHNS and CDR2 is SASEGT. CDR3 size: 15 residues. Profiling relied on immunoSEQ multiplex PCR, and the TCRdb table lists in-frame clones only, not all of them. The sample has over 2 million clones, roughly 92% seen once. All of the donors resided in Nashville, Tennessee, and each was a Caucasian adult. Sequenced: naive CD4+ T cells from PBMCs. Subset here: CD45RA+ positively selected. This receptor was taken from a man in his late teens or twenties in good health. Some clones in this sample may be carry-over from other donors' samples. V gene TRBV6-1 combines with J gene TRBJ2-1; 8 bases match TRBD1. CDR3 amino acids: CASSAAGGFNNEQFF. Written as DNA, the CDR3 is TGTGCCAGCAGCGCGGCAGGGGGCTTTAACAATGAGCAGTTCTTC.